These T cell receptor beta chains were read from a single sample in a study of control samples from healthy donors and cancer patients. Profiled with immunoSEQ multiplex PCR; TCRdb holds only in-frame clones, not every one. The sample has some 20,000 clones; roughly 91% are singletons. The sample consisted of PBMCs. The receptors here all came from a woman aged 55-70 years with head and neck cancer. CDR3s include the opening cysteine and the closing phenylalanine or tryptophan. D genes are given only for firm matches. Size tells how often a clone was seen (once, few, many) or the class of an expanded clone, and some rows leave it out.

j_call clone_size d_call v_call cdr3_aa cdr3_nt
TRBJ2-6 NA TRBD1 TRBV5-1 CASSTGDSGANVLTF TGCGCCAGCAGCACAGGGGACTCTGGGGCCAACGTCCTGACTTTC
TRBJ1-2 NA NA TRBV30 CAWTTGAGGNYGYTF TGTGCCTGGACGACAGGCGCCGGGGGAAACTATGGCTACACCTTC
TRBJ1-2 NA TRBD1 TRBV18 CASSPRDRGYGYTF TGTGCCAGCTCACCTAGGGACAGGGGCTATGGCTACACCTTC
TRBJ2-2 NA TRBD1 TRBV6-5 CASSSLGTGNTGELFF TGTGCCAGCAGTTCCCTTGGGACAGGGAACACCGGGGAGCTGTTTTTT
TRBJ2-3 NA NA TRBV27 CASSLTHSLTQYF TGTGCCAGCAGTTTAACCCATTCTCTTACGCAGTATTTT
TRBJ1-6 NA NA TRBV5-1 CASSLTGGDSPLHF TGCGCCAGCAGCTTGACCGGGGGTGATTCACCCCTCCACTTT
TRBJ2-1 NA NA TRBV7-3 CASSLGRERYNEQFF TGTGCCAGCAGCTTAGGGCGGGAACGCTACAATGAGCAGTTCTTC
TRBJ2-7 once NA TRBV9 CASSGAGNYEQYF TGTGCCAGCAGCGGGGCGGGAAACTACGAGCAGTACTTC
TRBJ2-1 NA TRBD2 TRBV5-1 CASSLGRGEEEQFF TGCGCCAGCAGCTTGGGGCGGGGGGAAGAAGAGCAGTTCTTC
TRBJ2-7 once NA TRBV6-5 CASTPSPGGTYEQYF TGTGCCAGCACCCCCAGTCCAGGGGGGACCTACGAGCAGTACTTC
TRBJ1-2 NA NA TRBV5-4 CASSLLGLWGGGGYGYTF TGTGCCAGCAGCTTACTGGGGCTCTGGGGGGGCGGCGGCTATGGCTACACCTTC
TRBJ2-7 NA TRBD2 TRBV11-2 CASSLDPTSGFEQYF TGTGCCAGCAGCTTAGATCCGACTAGCGGGTTCGAGCAGTACTTC
TRBJ2-7 NA NA TRBV3-1/TRBV3-2 CASSQLAGSTYEQYF TGTGCCAGCAGCCAATTGGCAGGCTCAACCTACGAGCAGTACTTC
TRBJ1-5 few NA TRBV28 CASRRWLYSNQPQHF TGTGCCAGCAGAAGGTGGCTTTATAGCAATCAGCCCCAGCATTTT
TRBJ2-7 few NA TRBV28 CASSFVGRATYEQYF TGTGCCAGCAGTTTTGTAGGGCGGGCTACCTACGAGCAGTACTTC
TRBJ1-1 few NA TRBV6-2/TRBV6-3 CASSAPGWGGTEAFF TGTGCCAGCAGTGCTCCAGGGTGGGGGGGCACTGAAGCTTTCTTT
TRBJ2-5 NA NA TRBV19 CASRQAGETQYF TGTGCCAGTAGGCAGGCTGGAGAGACCCAGTACTTC
TRBJ1-1 NA NA TRBV10-3 CAISDPGVLNTEAFF TGTGCCATCAGTGACCCGGGGGTCCTGAACACTGAAGCTTTCTTT
TRBJ2-7 NA TRBD2 TRBV10-3 CAISDRGGRGSYEQYF TGTGCCATCAGTGACCGGGGGGGGAGAGGGTCCTACGAGCAGTACTTC
TRBJ1-1 NA NA TRBV30 CAWSLGGTTEAFF TGTGCCTGGAGCCTCGGTGGCACGACTGAAGCTTTCTTT
TRBJ1-2 NA NA TRBV7-9 CASSLEGLAGYTF TGTGCCAGCAGCTTAGAGGGGTTGGCGGGCTACACCTTC
TRBJ2-1 NA NA TRBV11-2 CASSLSAKPLEQFF TGTGCCAGCAGCTTGAGTGCTAAGCCTCTTGAGCAGTTCTTC
TRBJ2-7 NA NA TRBV11-2 CASSIIQGYEQYF TGTGCCAGCAGCATAATACAGGGTTACGAGCAGTACTTC
TRBJ1-2 NA TRBD1 TRBV28 CASSLGQWYGYTF TGTGCCAGCAGTTTGGGACAGTGGTATGGCTACACCTTC
TRBJ2-3 once NA TRBV19 CASGYTDTQYF TGTGCCAGCGGGTACACAGATACGCAGTATTTT
TRBJ2-3 NA NA TRBV20-1 CSASKPGSADTQYF TGCAGTGCTAGTAAGCCCGGATCGGCAGATACGCAGTATTTT
TRBJ2-7 NA NA TRBV28 CASHREPRSIEQYF TGTGCCAGCCACAGGGAGCCCCGATCAATCGAGCAGTACTTC
TRBJ2-3 NA TRBD1 TRBV18 CASSRQGQGTDTQYF TGTGCCAGCTCACGACAGGGTCAGGGCACAGATACGCAGTATTTT
TRBJ2-7 NA TRBD1 TRBV9 CASSVSLDRGGSEQYF TGTGCCAGCAGCGTAAGTCTGGACAGGGGAGGCAGCGAGCAGTACTTC
TRBJ2-7 NA TRBD2 TRBV12-3/TRBV12-4 CASRWAGGSEQYF TGTGCCAGCAGATGGGCGGGAGGGTCCGAGCAGTACTTC
TRBJ2-2 NA TRBD2 TRBV27 CASSFTSGSFTGELFF TGTGCCAGCAGTTTCACTAGCGGGAGTTTCACCGGGGAGCTGTTTTTT
TRBJ1-5 NA NA TRBV28 CASSLAVQPQHF TGTGCCAGCAGTTTGGCGGTGCAGCCCCAGCATTTT
TRBJ2-1 NA TRBD1 TRBV2 CASVQGAPYNEQFF TGTGCCAGCGTACAGGGGGCACCCTACAATGAGCAGTTCTTC
TRBJ1-1 NA NA TRBV28 CASSPPKGRTEAFF TGTGCCAGCAGTCCCCCAAAAGGAAGGACTGAAGCTTTCTTT
TRBJ2-7 NA NA TRBV27 CASKPGHSSYEQYF TGTGCCAGCAAACCGGGACATTCCTCCTACGAGCAGTACTTC
TRBJ2-1 once TRBD1 TRBV10-3 CAIRTGTYNEQFF TGTGCCATCAGGACAGGGACATACAATGAGCAGTTCTTC
TRBJ1-1 NA NA TRBV19 CASRLQGGATEAFF TGTGCCAGTAGACTACAGGGTGGGGCGACTGAAGCTTTCTTT
TRBJ2-5 NA NA TRBV7-8 CASSLAIETQYF TGTGCCAGCAGCTTAGCGATTGAGACCCAGTACTTC
TRBJ1-2 NA NA TRBV18 CASSPETSATQLYGYTF TGTGCCAGCTCACCCGAGACATCGGCCACGCAACTCTATGGCTACACCTTC
TRBJ2-5 once NA TRBV18 CASSPPGVRETQYF TGTGCCAGCTCACCCCCGGGGGTGAGGGAGACCCAGTACTTC
TRBJ2-7 NA TRBD2 TRBV3-1/TRBV3-2 CASSLTTSGTYEQYF TGTGCCAGCAGCCTAACGACTAGCGGGACCTACGAGCAGTACTTC
TRBJ1-4 once TRBD1 TRBV28 CASSSRQGGEKLFF TGTGCCAGCAGTTCCCGACAGGGGGGAGAAAAACTGTTTTTT
TRBJ2-7 NA NA TRBV5-1 CASSLEVVTSYEQYF TGCGCCAGCAGCTTGGAGGTGGTGACTTCCTACGAGCAGTACTTC
TRBJ1-5 NA TRBD1 TRBV27 CASSPNRGTTMGRNQPQHF TGTGCCAGCAGTCCAAACAGGGGAACGACCATGGGCCGCAATCAGCCCCAGCATTTT
TRBJ1-6 NA NA TRBV5-5 CASSSGPHNSPLHF TGTGCCAGCAGCTCGGGACCCCATAATTCACCCCTCCACTTT
TRBJ1-1 NA NA TRBV5-1 CASSLNENTEAFF TGCGCCAGCAGCTTGAACGAGAACACTGAAGCTTTCTTT
TRBJ1-1 NA NA TRBV5-1 CASSLAGSAGEAFF TGCGCCAGCAGCTTGGCAGGATCCGCAGGTGAAGCTTTCTTT
TRBJ1-1 NA NA TRBV11-2 CASSLDRVGNTEAFF TGTGCCAGCAGCTTAGATCGAGTTGGGAACACTGAAGCTTTCTTT
TRBJ1-6 NA NA TRBV28 CASSFGRYNSPLHF TGTGCCAGCAGTTTTGGCAGGTATAATTCACCCCTCCACTTT
TRBJ1-6 NA NA TRBV27 CASSPRGLNSPLHF TGTGCCAGCAGTCCCCGGGGCCTAAATTCACCCCTCCACTTT
TRBJ2-5 NA TRBD1 TRBV6-5 CASSYTRGETQYF TGTGCCAGCAGTTACACCAGGGGGGAGACCCAGTACTTC
TRBJ2-1 NA TRBD2 TRBV3-1/TRBV3-2 CASSQDRASGSKHEQFF TGTGCCAGCAGCCAAGATCGGGCTAGCGGGAGCAAGCATGAGCAGTTCTTC
TRBJ2-7 NA NA TRBV27 CASSSATQTYEQYF TGTGCCAGCAGTTCCGCGACGCAGACCTACGAGCAGTACTTC
TRBJ2-3 once NA TRBV5-1 CASSLGGGIKTDTQYF TGCGCCAGCAGCTTGGGAGGGGGGATTAAGACAGATACGCAGTATTTT
TRBJ2-7 NA NA TRBV5-5 CASRGQTTYEQYF TGTGCCAGCAGAGGCCAGACAACCTACGAGCAGTACTTC